This is a list of T cell receptor beta chains from one sample in a study of T cells after yellow fever vaccination. TCRdb reprocessed the 5' RACE reads via MiXCR and lists one record per CDR3 protein. The table includes around 310,000 distinct CDR3 sequences, roughly 3.5% detected once. Source: PBMCs, taken on the day of the yellow fever booster vaccination. The source of these receptors is a man younger than 30 who received the YFV17D yellow fever vaccine. The CDR3 runs from the conserved cysteine through the conserved F or W. A D gene is named only where the DNA matches it firmly. Expanded clones are given a class, and other clones once, few, many or no size at all.

TRBV28	many	TRBD1	TRBJ2-2	CASTQGAFGELFF	TGTGCCAGCACCCAGGGGGCGTTCGGGGAGCTGTTTTTT
TRBV12-5	many	.	TRBJ1-5	CASGADSGPLAF	TGTGCTAGTGGAGCGGACAGCGGCCCCCTTGCTTTT
TRBV7-2	.	TRBD1	TRBJ1-1	CASSYVDRVSTEAFF	TGTGCCAGCAGCTACGTGGACAGGGTATCTACTGAAGCTTTCTTT
TRBV5-1	many	TRBD1	TRBJ2-2	CASSPNPDRGLGGTGELFF	TGCGCCAGCAGCCCTAACCCGGACAGGGGGCTAGGCGGCACCGGGGAGCTGTTTTTT
TRBV27	.	.	TRBJ2-3	CASSPDPDTDTQYF	TGTGCCAGCAGCCCCGATCCTGACACAGATACGCAGTATTTT
TRBV5-1	many	.	TRBJ2-1	CASSSIRNEQFF	TGCGCCAGCAGCTCAATACGCAATGAGCAGTTCTTC
TRBV7-3	.	.	TRBJ1-2	CASSEKRHTLWGYTF	TGTGCCAGCAGCGAGAAACGACACACGCTGTGGGGCTACACCTTC
TRBV20-1	few	TRBD1	TRBJ2-5	CSARAGTGGRETQYF	TGCAGTGCTAGAGCCGGGACAGGGGGCCGGGAGACCCAGTACTTC
TRBV6-1	.	TRBD1	TRBJ1-5	CASRPGTGHQPQHF	TGTGCCAGCAGGCCCGGGACAGGGCATCAGCCCCAGCATTTT
TRBV2	many	.	TRBJ2-5	CAGYPTQETQYF	TGTGCCGGCTACCCTACTCAAGAGACCCAGTACTTC
TRBV19	many	.	TRBJ2-2	CASRNNVETGELFF	TGTGCCAGCCGGAATAACGTCGAGACCGGGGAGCTGTTTTTT
TRBV5-1	many	TRBD1	TRBJ1-4	CASSLEGQGGRKLFF	TGCGCCAGCAGCTTGGAAGGACAGGGGGGTCGAAAACTGTTTTTT
TRBV25-1	.	.	TRBJ2-1	CASSPRPPYNEQFF	TGTGCCAGCAGCCCTCGGCCCCCTTACAATGAGCAGTTCTTC
TRBV7-2	few	.	TRBJ1-1	CASSIGLPSGAFF	TGTGCCAGCAGCATCGGACTTCCCTCTGGGGCTTTCTTT
TRBV5-1	.	.	TRBJ1-1	CASSLDRAGDTEAFF	TGCGCCAGCAGCTTGGACAGGGCTGGGGACACTGAAGCTTTCTTT
TRBV6-2/TRBV6-3	few	TRBD2	TRBJ2-5	CAGKRGGQTQYF	TGTGCCGGAAAGCGGGGGGGTCAGACCCAGTACTTC
TRBV20-1	.	TRBD1	TRBJ1-1	CSAGQGNTEAFF	TGCAGTGCCGGACAGGGGAACACTGAAGCTTTCTTT
TRBV7-8	many	TRBD2	TRBJ2-5	CASSPNWGGQETQYF	TGTGCCAGCAGCCCGAACTGGGGGGGCCAAGAGACCCAGTACTTC
TRBV29-1	many	.	TRBJ2-1	CSARAYNEQFF	TGCAGCGCGCGTGCCTACAATGAGCAGTTCTTC
TRBV5-1	many	.	TRBJ1-3	CASSLYGDGNTIYF	TGCGCCAGCAGCTTGTACGGGGACGGCAACACCATATATTTT
TRBV19	many	.	TRBJ2-7	CASSISGTSYEQYF	TGTGCCAGTAGTATCTCGGGGACTTCCTACGAGCAGTACTTC
TRBV7-9	many	TRBD1	TRBJ1-1	CASSPGGGNLNTEAFF	TGTGCCAGCAGCCCAGGGGGGGGAAATCTGAACACTGAAGCTTTCTTT
TRBV3-1	many	TRBD1	TRBJ2-5	CASSPGTGVQETQYF	TGTGCCAGCAGCCCCGGGACAGGGGTACAAGAGACCCAGTACTTC
TRBV12-3/TRBV12-4	few	TRBD1	TRBJ1-1	CASSPVGRTGSTEAFF	TGTGCCAGCAGTCCGGTGGGCCGGACAGGGAGTACTGAAGCTTTCTTT
TRBV12-3/TRBV12-4	few	.	TRBJ1-1	CASRVRVNTEAFF	TGTGCCAGCAGGGTAAGGGTTAACACTGAAGCTTTCTTT
TRBV5-4	.	TRBD1	TRBJ2-7	CASRTGTGGGFYEQYF	TGTGCCAGCAGGACCGGGACAGGGGGCGGTTTCTACGAGCAGTACTTC